Following are 25 T cell receptor beta chains from one sample sequenced in a study of identical twins. Each CDR3 protein is one row after TCRdb ran MiXCR on the 5' RACE reads. The data hold about 690,000 distinct CDR3 sequences, with approximately 6.1% observed a single time. Sequenced sample: naive T cells sorted from blood. The receptors were gathered from a man aged 18 to 30 in good health.

The chain couples TRBV21-1 to TRBJ2-1. TRBV21-1 corresponds to a pseudogene. The length of the CDR3 is 15 residues. The CDR3 loop is CASSKRMRGDNEQFF. The CDR3 DNA sequence: TGTGCCAGCAGCAAACGTATGAGAGGCGACAATGAGCAGTTCTTC.

This clonotype was counted at least ten times. J is TRBJ2-7 and V is TRBV6-2 or TRBV6-3; no clear D gene. V was clipped by 6 bases and J by 5 bases, with 23 bases between them. CDR3 length equals 16 residues. CDR1 and CDR2 from the germline V gene are MNHEY and SVGEGT. The CDR3 here is CASRTVPQMGSHEQYF. The CDR3 nucleotides are TGTGCCAGCAGAACCGTCCCCCAGATGGGGTCCCACGAGCAGTACTTC.

The table lists this clonotype with many counts. V is TRBV10-3 and J is TRBJ2-3; 11 nucleotides match TRBD2. V was clipped by 6 bases and J by 2 bases; unmatched bases: 4. Germline V CDR1 and CDR2: ENHRY, SYGVKD. This CDR3 contains 15 residues. The CDR3 sequence: CAISPGLADTDTQYF. The CDR3 nucleotides are TGTGCCATCAGCCCGGGACTAGCGGACACAGATACGCAGTATTTT.

In its sample, this clonotype was seen many times. The DNA of the CDR3 is TGCAGTGCAGAAAAGCGGAGACCTAGCACAGATACGCAGTATTTT. This gives the protein CSAEKRRPSTDTQYF. The chain joins TRBV20-1 to TRBJ2-3, with D possibly being TRBD2 (5 bases). Deletions cut 6 bases from V and 0 bases from J, with 16 bases between. CDR3 length equals 15 residues. In germline, CDR1 is DFQATT, CDR2 SNEGSKA (reference sequence).

As for this clonotype: Relative to the germline gene, one junction end is altered; a read error may explain this. The rearrangement links TRBV7-3 to TRBJ2-1; D perhaps matches TRBD1 (6 bases). There are 14 residues in the CDR3. Germline CDR1 SGHTA, CDR2 FQGTGA. CDR3 sequence (DNA): TGTGCCAGCAGCTTTCAGGGTCGGGACAATGCGCAGTTCTTC. Translating it yields CASSFQGRDNAQFF.

The rearrangement joins TRBV20-1 to TRBJ2-1; 10 bases match TRBD2. CDR3 length: 19 residues. CDR1 is DFQATT, CDR2 SNEGSKA, per germline (reference sequence). V shed 6 bases, J shed 0 bases, and the junction held 17 bases outside the gene matches. CDR3 nucleotide sequence: TGCAGTGCCCGACGAACGCTTGGACTAGCGGAGAGCTCCTACAATGAGCAGTTCTTC. This sequence encodes CSARRTLGLAESSYNEQFF.

This clonotype was observed many times. This chain links TRBV10-3 with TRBJ2-5; 8 bases map to TRBD2. This CDR3 is built from 14 residues. J lost 2 bases, V lost 7 bases, and 6 bases had no gene match. CDR1 is ENHRY, CDR2 SYGVKD, per germline. The CDR3 coding sequence is TGTGCCATCAAGGAACTAGCGGTACAAGAGACCCAGTACTTC. This codes for CAIKELAVQETQYF.

The V call is TRBV6-1, the J call TRBJ1-3; D unresolved. Trimming removed 1 base from V and 3 bases from J, with 1 base in between. The germline V gene has CDR1 MNHNS and CDR2 SASEGT. This CDR3 has 12 residues. The CDR3 loop reads CASSEDGNTIYF. CDR3 in DNA: TGTGCCAGCAGTGAAGATGGAAACACCATATATTTT.

This clonotype occurred many times. The chain joins TRBV20-1 to TRBJ2-3; a weak D match, TRBD1 (6 bases). V gave up 3 bases and J gave up 0 bases, with 13 bases separating them. CDR3 length: 15 amino acids. The germline V gene has CDR1 DFQATT and CDR2 SNEGSKA (reference sequence). CDR3 in DNA: TGCAGTGCTAGTATCCGGACAGAAAGCACAGATACGCAGTATTTT. Translating it yields CSASIRTESTDTQYF.

The table lists this clonotype with many counts. The chain combines TRBV9 with TRBJ2-7, with a possible D match to TRBD2 (6 bases). The CDR3 spans 15 residues. V shed 3 bases and J shed 0 bases, with 13 bases lying between them. In germline, CDR1 is SGDLS, CDR2 YYNGEE. CDR3 protein: CASSESVGGSYEQYF. In DNA form, the CDR3 reads TGTGCCAGCAGCGAATCAGTGGGAGGCTCCTACGAGCAGTACTTC.

This clonotype appeared many times. The chain links TRBV12-3 or TRBV12-4 to TRBJ2-5, with unresolved D. The CDR3 contains 13 residues. Trimming shortened V by 5 bases and J by 5 bases, and 12 bases separated the two germline ends. The CDR3 region is CASSPSAVETQYF. The DNA for the CDR3 is TGTGCCAGCAGTCCTTCGGCCGTGGAGACCCAGTACTTC.

This clonotype occurred a few times. One end of the junction is discordant with germline, which a read error may explain. CDR3 sequence (DNA): TGTGCCAGCAGTTACTCGATGAGGCCGGAGGACTTC. Amino acids: CASSYSMRPEDF. The gene calls are TRBV6-2 or TRBV6-3 and TRBJ2-7; tentative D call: TRBD2 (5 bases). There are 12 residues in the CDR3. Germline CDR1 reads MNHEY; CDR2 reads SVGEGT.

The gene calls are TRBV6-2 or TRBV6-3 and TRBJ2-3, with 8 positions matching TRBD1. The CDR3 is made up of 15 amino acids. V dropped 4 bases and J dropped 4; count of bases not matched to a gene: 7. Germline CDR1 is MNHEY and CDR2 is SVGEGT. The CDR3 sequence is CASSWTGLIADTQYF. DNA of the CDR3: TGTGCCAGCAGTTGGACAGGGTTGATTGCAGATACGCAGTATTTT.

This clonotype was observed many times. V usage is TRBV10-3 and J usage is TRBJ2-2; no clear D gene. This CDR3 is 15 amino acids long. Trimming pared 7 bases from V and 0 bases from J, leaving 12 bases between. The germline CDR1 and CDR2 sequences are ENHRY and SYGVKD. The CDR3 bases are TGTGCCATCAAGAACGAAAACGCGAACACCGGGGAGCTGTTTTTT. As protein: CAIKNENANTGELFF.

This clonotype came up many times. This chain links TRBV12-3 or TRBV12-4 with TRBJ2-7, with a tentative D call TRBD2 (6 bases). This CDR3 is built from 16 residues. The V end lost 7 bases, the J end lost 0 bases, and 19 bases lay between the germline ends. The CDR3: CASTHTLLANSYEQYF. The CDR3 nucleotides read TGTGCCAGCACTCACACTCTCCTAGCGAACTCCTACGAGCAGTACTTC.

This clonotype was seen only a few times. The chain uses TRBV7-2 and TRBJ2-1; the D gene is possibly TRBD2 (5 bases). V dropped 5 bases and J dropped 3 bases, with 20 bases sitting between them. This CDR3 contains 17 residues. Germline CDR1 reads SGHTA; CDR2 reads FQGNSA. This CDR3 reads CASSPFLWERSYNEQFF. Here the CDR3 DNA reads TGTGCCAGCAGCCCCTTTCTGTGGGAGAGAAGCTACAATGAGCAGTTCTTC.

This clonotype was detected a few times. The chain links TRBV15 to TRBJ2-1, with a possible D match to TRBD1 (5 bases). Germline V gene sequence: CDR1 LNHNV, CDR2 YYDKDF (reference sequence). Trimming left V 5 bases short and J 5 bases short, with 13 bases between. The length of the CDR3 is 14 residues. CDR3 loop: CATSGALSHNEQFF. CDR3 bases: TGTGCCACCAGCGGGGCCCTTAGCCACAATGAGCAGTTCTTC.

This clonotype showed up many times. This CDR3 is CASSRGPESNEQFF. CDR3 nucleotides: TGCGCCAGCAGTAGAGGCCCGGAGAGCAATGAGCAGTTCTTC. The V and J genes are TRBV5-1 and TRBJ2-1; D gene uncertain. Germline V gives CDR1 SGHRS, CDR2 YFSETQ. The V and J ends lost 5 bases and 6 bases respectively, with 15 bases between them. The CDR3 contains 14 residues.

In its sample, this clonotype was seen a few times. The V gene is TRBV20-1, the J gene TRBJ1-5; no reliable D call. The CDR3 sequence is 13 residues long. V lost 0 bases, J lost 0 bases, and 3 bases lay in between. Looked up from germline, CDR1 is DFQATT and CDR2 is SNEGSKA (reference sequence). CDR3 protein: CSARDNSNQPQHF. The CDR3 DNA sequence: TGCAGTGCTAGAGATAATAGCAATCAGCCCCAGCATTTT.

The sample holds many counts of this clonotype. CDR3 residues: CASSLGGYQPQHF. CDR3 DNA: TGTGCCAGCAGTTTAGGAGGGTATCAGCCCCAGCATTTT. This rearrangement joins TRBV12-3 or TRBV12-4 to TRBJ1-5; D unresolved. The CDR3 spans 13 residues. Trimming took 1 base from V and 5 from J, leaving 6 bases between them.

The rearrangement joins TRBV12-3 or TRBV12-4 to TRBJ2-2; 7 nucleotides agree with TRBD1. This CDR3 comprises 16 residues. J was trimmed by 6 bases and V by 6 bases; bases with no gene match: 13. CDR3 loop: CASRPHKGQVPGELFF. The CDR3 DNA is TGTGCCAGCAGGCCCCACAAAGGACAGGTTCCCGGGGAGCTGTTTTTT.

The J gene is TRBJ2-2, the V gene TRBV7-8; D gene ambiguous. Trimming shortened V by 0 bases and J by 4 bases, and 15 bases separated the two germline ends. Germline lookup yields CDR1 SGHVS and CDR2 FQNEAQ. CDR3 length: 17 amino acids. The CDR3 region is CASSLAPGTPGTGELFF. The CDR3 DNA follows: TGTGCCAGCAGCTTAGCGCCCGGAACTCCGGGCACCGGGGAGCTGTTTTTT.

This clonotype was seen a few times. The rearrangement uses TRBV18 and TRBJ2-1; 9 bases line up with TRBD2. V was pared by 0 bases and J by 4 bases, with 19 bases of the junction left unmatched. CDR3 length equals 21 residues. The germline gives CDR1 KGHSH, CDR2 LQKENI. In DNA, the CDR3 is TGTGCCAGCTCACCACCGCTAAGAGTACAGCCCGGGACTAGCTCATACAATGAGCAGTTCTTC. This codes for CASSPPLRVQPGTSSYNEQFF.

The table lists this clonotype with many counts. The V call is TRBV5-1, the J call TRBJ2-3; tentative D call: TRBD1 (6 bases). The CDR3 runs 13 residues. Trimming stripped 4 bases from V and 7 bases from J, with 13 bases between. From germline, CDR1 is SGHRS and CDR2 YFSETQ. CDR3 loop: CASSPRQAYTQYF. CDR3 DNA: TGCGCCAGCAGCCCCCGACAGGCCTATACGCAGTATTTT.

This clonotype appeared many times. The chain uses TRBV6-5 and TRBJ2-7, with 9 bases that match TRBD1. CDR1 and CDR2 (germline): MNHEY, SVGAGI. J was trimmed by 2 bases and V by 4 bases; bases with no gene match: 9. CDR3 size: 16 residues. CDR3 sequence: CASSWPRDRVTYEQYF. The CDR3 DNA follows: TGTGCCAGCAGTTGGCCCCGGGACAGGGTAACCTACGAGCAGTACTTC.